This TCR beta chain was found in a study of blood T cells in healthy people across ages. Study conclusions and caveats: Measured against age, TCR beta diversity per million T cells decreased in a roughly linear manner.

A minimum of 7 million PBMCs was isolated per sample. Concerning this clonotype itself: The antigen remains undetermined. An end of the junction does not agree with germline; a read error may underlie this.

There are 15 residues in the CDR3. The germline V gene has CDR1 SGHTA and CDR2 FQGNSA. A sample-barcoded 5' primer and a J-beta primer mix were used in a second PCR of about 7 to 12 cycles. Sequencing recovered at least 2.5 million CDR3-containing paired-end reads from each sample. TCRdb re-analysed the 5' RACE reads in MiXCR, keeping a single row per CDR3 protein. Among around 1.1 million distinct CDR3 sequences listed, less than 45% were seen once. Sequencing used blood. The sequence was collected from a young man in good health. V is TRBV7-2 and J is TRBJ2-1; unclear D gene. The CDR3 is CASSLKTGPNKEQFF. The CDR3 nucleotides read TGTGCCAGCAGCTTAAAAACCGGGCCTAACAAGGAGCAGTTCTTC.